The T cell receptor (beta chain) under discussion was sequenced for a study of blood T cell repertoires in COVID-19. Study overall: Specimens from acute and convalescent COVID-19 originated in the United States, Italy and Spain.

The Seattle patients, enrolled during active infection, were followed longitudinally. As originally analysed: Amplification with reference gene primers provided the estimates of nucleated cell counts. The repertoire was sequenced with immunoSEQ multiplex PCR; TCRdb's copy has only in-frame clones and lacks some. V and J calls and clone size come straight from that table; D and trimming were deduced from the DNA. The sample carries some 110,000 clones, around 70% recorded once. The CDR3 covers 17 residues. V was pared by 4 bases and J by 3 bases, with 19 bases between. From germline, CDR1 is MDHEN and CDR2 SYDVKM.

Sample: peripheral blood. This chain uses TRBV28 with TRBJ2-4; D may be TRBD2 (6 bases). The TCR was taken from an elderly man with COVID-19, enrolled during active disease. The CDR3 is CASSSSHGVGGKNIQYF. CDR3 sequence (DNA): TGTGCCAGCAGTTCCTCCCATGGGGTGGGGGGCAAAAACATTCAGTACTTC.